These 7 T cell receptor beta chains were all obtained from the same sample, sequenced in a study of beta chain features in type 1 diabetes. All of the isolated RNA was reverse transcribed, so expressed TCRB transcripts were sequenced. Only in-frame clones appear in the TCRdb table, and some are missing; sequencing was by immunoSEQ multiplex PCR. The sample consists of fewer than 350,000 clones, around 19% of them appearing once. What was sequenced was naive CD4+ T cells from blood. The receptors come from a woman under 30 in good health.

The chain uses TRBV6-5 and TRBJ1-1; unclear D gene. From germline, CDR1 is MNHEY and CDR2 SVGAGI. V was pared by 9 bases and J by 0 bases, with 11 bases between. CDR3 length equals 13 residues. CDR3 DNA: TGTGCCAGTCAGGTGACTATGAACACTGAAGCTTTCTTT. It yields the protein CASQVTMNTEAFF.

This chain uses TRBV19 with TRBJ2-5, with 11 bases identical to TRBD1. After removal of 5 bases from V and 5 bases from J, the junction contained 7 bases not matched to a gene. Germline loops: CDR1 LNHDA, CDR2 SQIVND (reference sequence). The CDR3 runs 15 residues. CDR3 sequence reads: CASSQDRGPGETQYF. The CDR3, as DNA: TGTGCCAGTAGTCAGGACAGGGGGCCCGGGGAGACCCAGTACTTC.

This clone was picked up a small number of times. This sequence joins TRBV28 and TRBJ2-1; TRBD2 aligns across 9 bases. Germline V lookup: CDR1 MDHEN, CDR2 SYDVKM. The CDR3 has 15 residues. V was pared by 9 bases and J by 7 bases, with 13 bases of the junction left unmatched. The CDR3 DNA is TGTGCCAGTGGGGGCGCGGGAGGGCCGACGAATGAGCAGTTCTTC. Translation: CASGGAGGPTNEQFF.

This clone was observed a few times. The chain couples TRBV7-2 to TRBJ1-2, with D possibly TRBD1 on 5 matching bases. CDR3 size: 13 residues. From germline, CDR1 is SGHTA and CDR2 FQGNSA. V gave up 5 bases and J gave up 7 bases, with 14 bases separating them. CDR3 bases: TGTGCCAGCAGCCCAGGATCAGGGTTTGGCTACACCTTC. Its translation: CASSPGSGFGYTF.

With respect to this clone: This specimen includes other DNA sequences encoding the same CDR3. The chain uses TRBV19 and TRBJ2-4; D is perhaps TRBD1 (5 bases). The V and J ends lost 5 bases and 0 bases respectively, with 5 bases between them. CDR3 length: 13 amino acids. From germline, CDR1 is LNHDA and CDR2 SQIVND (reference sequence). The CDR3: CASSQGAKNIQYF. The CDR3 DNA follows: TGTGCCAGTAGTCAGGGAGCCAAAAACATTCAGTACTTC.

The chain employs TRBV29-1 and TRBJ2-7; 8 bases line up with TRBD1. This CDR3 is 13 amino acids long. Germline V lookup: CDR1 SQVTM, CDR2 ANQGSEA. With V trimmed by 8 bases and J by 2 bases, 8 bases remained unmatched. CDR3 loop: CSFRGQGAYEQYF. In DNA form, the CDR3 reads TGCAGCTTTAGAGGACAGGGAGCCTACGAGCAGTACTTC.

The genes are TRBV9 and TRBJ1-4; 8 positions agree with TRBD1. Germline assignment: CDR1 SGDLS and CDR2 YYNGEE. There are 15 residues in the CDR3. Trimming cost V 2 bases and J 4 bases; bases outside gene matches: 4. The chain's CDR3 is CASSVGQGINEKLFF. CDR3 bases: TGTGCCAGCAGCGTCGGACAGGGCATTAATGAAAAACTGTTTTTT.